The 9 T cell receptor beta chains reported below all come from one sample, sequenced in a study of blood T cell repertoires in COVID-19. Here immunoSEQ multiplex PCR was the method, and the copy in TCRdb shows in-frame clones only, minus some. The table lists approximately 240,000 clones, around 80% of them singletons. The sequenced material came from peripheral blood. The source of these receptors is a woman aged 55-70 years who had recovered from COVID-19.

The chain is built from TRBV4-3 and TRBJ1-6, with D possibly being TRBD1 (5 bases). CDR3 length: 17 amino acids. V lost 1 base, J lost 9 bases, and 19 bases lay in between. The V gene's germline CDR1 is LGHNA and CDR2 YSLEER. The CDR3 DNA follows: TGCGCCAGCAGCCAAGTCCCGGGGGGATATGGAATTTCACCCCTCCACTTT. It translates to CASSQVPGGYGISPLHF.

This clone has a single count. The rearrangement joins TRBV2 to TRBJ2-1, with TRBD1 as a possible D gene (7 bases). Trimming pared 6 bases from V and 9 bases from J, leaving 15 bases between. In germline, CDR1 is SNHLY, CDR2 FYNNEI. This CDR3 comprises 13 residues. The CDR3 spells CASSGRQGGEQFF. Here the CDR3 DNA reads TGTGCCAGCAGCGGCCGACAGGGAGGTGAGCAGTTCTTC.

This chain links TRBV11-2 with TRBJ2-5; 9 positions agree with TRBD1. In germline, CDR1 is SGHAT, CDR2 FQNNGV. V lost 5 bases to trimming and J lost 1 base; unmatched junction nucleotides: 5. The CDR3 runs to 15 residues. The CDR3 DNA sequence: TGTGCCAGCAGCGTAGGGACAGGGACCCAAGAGACCCAGTACTTC. Residues: CASSVGTGTQETQYF.

The genes are TRBV28 and TRBJ1-5; D gene uncertain. Trimming shortened V by 3 bases and J by 0 bases, and 6 bases separated the two germline ends. This CDR3 is built from 14 residues. The germline V gene has CDR1 MDHEN and CDR2 SYDVKM. As DNA, the CDR3 is TGTGCCAGCAGTTTGGCAGGTAGCAATCAGCCCCAGCATTTT. Translation: CASSLAGSNQPQHF. Full variable domain (missing parts from reference TRBV28 and TRBJ1-5): DVKVTQSSRYLVKRTGEKVFLECVQDMDHENMFWYRQDPGLGLRLIYFSYDVKMKEKGDIPEGYSVSREKKERFSLILESASTNQTSMYLCASSLAGSNQPQHFGDGTRLSIL.

This sequence joins TRBV15 and TRBJ2-1, with TRBD2 matching 15 bases. The length of the CDR3 is 18 residues. The germline gives CDR1 LNHNV, CDR2 YYDKDF (reference sequence). V gave up 5 bases and J gave up 6 bases; unmatched junction bases: 11. The CDR3 nucleotides read TGTGCCACCAGCTTGGAAGTCGGACTAGCGGGGGGGATCAATGAGCAGTTCTTC. Translated, it gives CATSLEVGLAGGINEQFF.

This chain joins TRBV27 and TRBJ1-4; TRBD1 matches at 8 bases. The CDR3 consists of 17 residues. The germline V gene encodes CDR1 MNHEY and CDR2 SMNVEV (reference sequence). V trimming: 2 bases; J trimming: 8 bases; junction bases outside the gene matches: 13. CDR3 DNA: TGTGCCAGCAGTTTACTGGGCAGGGGGCCCGAGGGCGAAAAACTGTTTTTT. It translates to CASSLLGRGPEGEKLFF. The full variable domain, rest sourced from reference TRBV27 and TRBJ1-4, is EAQVTQNPRYLITVTGKKLTVTCSQNMNHEYMSWYRQDPGLGLRQIYYSMNVEVTDKGDVPEGYKVSRKEKRNFPLILESPSPNQTSLYFCASSLLGRGPEGEKLFFGSGTQLSVL.

The V call is TRBV6-1, the J call TRBJ2-2, with D tentatively TRBD2 (5 bases). This CDR3 has 17 amino acids. The germline gives CDR1 MNHNS, CDR2 SASEGT. The ends were cut back, 2 bases at V and 3 bases at J, with 16 bases in the middle. In DNA, the CDR3 is TGTGCCAGCAGTGAAACCTACATCGTCGGGGACACCGGGGAGCTGTTTTTT. This gives the protein CASSETYIVGDTGELFF.

The CDR3 loop reads CASSSGTSGGTGELFF. The CDR3 DNA reads as TGTGCCAGCAGTTCCGGGACTAGCGGGGGCACCGGGGAGCTGTTTTTT. The chain recombines TRBV11-3 with TRBJ2-2; the match to TRBD2 covers 14 bases. The CDR3 is made up of 16 amino acids. The germline V gene has CDR1 SGHNT and CDR2 YENEEA. Losses at the gene ends were 6 bases for V and 4 bases for J; bases not matched to a gene: 4.

This chain connects TRBV7-2 to TRBJ2-3; 8 nucleotides align to TRBD2. Germline loops: CDR1 SGHTA, CDR2 FQGNSA. J was trimmed by 2 bases and V by 1 base; bases with no gene match: 8. CDR3 length equals 17 residues. The CDR3: CASSLVISGVLTDTQYF. Here the CDR3 DNA reads TGTGCCAGCAGCTTAGTGATTAGCGGGGTTCTCACAGATACGCAGTATTTT. Full variable domain (missing parts from reference TRBV7-2 and TRBJ2-3): GAGVSQSPSNKVTEKGKDVELRCDPISGHTALYWYRQSLGQGLEFLIYFQGNSAPDKSGLPSDRFSAERTGGSVSTLTIQRTQQEDSAVYLCASSLVISGVLTDTQYFGPGTRLTVL.